The source of this T cell receptor beta chain is a study of T cells in Graves' hyperthyroidism and ophthalmopathy. Amplification of TCR beta CDR3 regions used RNA as the template. First-round RT-PCR targeting the TCR CDR3 was performed with the HTBI primer set. A single record per CDR3 protein comes from TCRdb applying MiXCR to the multiplex PCR reads. This table has about 290,000 distinct CDR3 sequences, approximately 14% appearing once. Between the trimmed V and J ends, which lost 0 bases and 6 bases, there was a span of 12 bases. Germline values: CDR1 SNHLY, CDR2 FYNNEI. This CDR3 contains 14 residues. With a duration under 2 months, the hyperthyroidism was newly diagnosed in patients aged 18 to 65. Clinicians diagnosed patients from clinical symptoms, serum thyroxine and TRAb, thyroid ultrasound and orbital computed tomography. Ten or more counts support this clonotype.

This chain links TRBV2 with TRBJ2-7; D ambiguous. Sequences were obtained from blood. This receptor was obtained from a woman in her thirties or forties with Graves' hyperthyroidism. In DNA, the CDR3 is TGTGCCAGCAGTGAAGCGCTTCCGTCCGGCGAGCAGTACTTC. Protein sequence: CASSEALPSGEQYF.